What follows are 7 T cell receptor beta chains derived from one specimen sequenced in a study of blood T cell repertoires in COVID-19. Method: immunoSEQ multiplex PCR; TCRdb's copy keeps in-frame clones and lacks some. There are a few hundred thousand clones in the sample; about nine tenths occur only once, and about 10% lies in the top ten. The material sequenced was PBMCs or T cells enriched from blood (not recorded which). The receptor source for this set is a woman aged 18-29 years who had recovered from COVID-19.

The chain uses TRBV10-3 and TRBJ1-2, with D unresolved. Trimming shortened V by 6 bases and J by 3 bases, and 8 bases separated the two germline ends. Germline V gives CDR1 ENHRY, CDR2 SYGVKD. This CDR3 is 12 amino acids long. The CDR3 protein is CAISQTDYGYTF. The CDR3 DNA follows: TGTGCCATCAGCCAGACTGACTATGGCTACACCTTC.

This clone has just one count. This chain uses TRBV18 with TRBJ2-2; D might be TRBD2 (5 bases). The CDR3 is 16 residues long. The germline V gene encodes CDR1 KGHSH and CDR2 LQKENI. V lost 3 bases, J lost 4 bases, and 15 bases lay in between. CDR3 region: CASSPAGGSSTGELFF. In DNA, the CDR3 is TGTGCCAGCTCACCCGCGGGCGGTTCTAGCACCGGGGAGCTGTTTTTT.

DNA for the CDR3: TGTGCCAGTAAAAGCGCGACAGGGTCCTCCTATGGCTACACCTTC. Its protein product is CASKSATGSSYGYTF. The V gene is TRBV19, the J gene TRBJ1-2, with TRBD1 identical over 7 bases. The V gene end was trimmed by 7 bases and the J gene end by 4 bases; junction bases not matched to a gene: 12. The V gene's germline CDR1 is LNHDA and CDR2 SQIVND (reference sequence). The CDR3 length is 15 residues.

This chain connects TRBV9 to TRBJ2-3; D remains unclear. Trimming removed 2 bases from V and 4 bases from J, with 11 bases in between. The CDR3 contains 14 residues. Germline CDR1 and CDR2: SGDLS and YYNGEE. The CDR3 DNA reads TGTGCCAGCAGCGTTAATAGCCGCCCAGATACGCAGTATTTT. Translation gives CASSVNSRPDTQYF.

The CDR3 DNA follows: TGTGCCAGCAGTTTATATGAGTCAGATACGCAGTATTTT. Translation gives CASSLYESDTQYF. The chain has TRBV12-3 or TRBV12-4 and TRBJ2-3; D is ambiguous. The CDR3 length is 13 residues. Trimming took off 2 bases at V and 4 bases at J, with 7 bases between the two ends.

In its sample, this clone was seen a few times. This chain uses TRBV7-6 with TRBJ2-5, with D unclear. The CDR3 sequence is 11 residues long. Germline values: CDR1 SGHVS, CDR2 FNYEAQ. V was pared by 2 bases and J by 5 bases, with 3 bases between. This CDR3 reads CASSLHETQYF. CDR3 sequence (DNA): TGTGCCAGCAGCTTACATGAGACCCAGTACTTC.

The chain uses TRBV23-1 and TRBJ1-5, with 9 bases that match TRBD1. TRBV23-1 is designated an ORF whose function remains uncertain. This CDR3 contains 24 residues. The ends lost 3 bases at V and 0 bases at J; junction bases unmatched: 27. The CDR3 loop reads CASSHAEDRQGVVLLHLSNQPQHF. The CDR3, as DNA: TGCGCCAGCAGTCACGCGGAGGATAGACAGGGGGTTGTACTCCTTCACCTTAGCAATCAGCCCCAGCATTTT.